The rows below give T cell receptor beta chains drawn from one sample of a study of persistence of HIV-infected CD4 T cells. Measured with immunoSEQ multiplex PCR; TCRdb has only the in-frame clones, and not every one. The sample lists some 37,000 clones, approximately 78% occurring once. These TCRs' antigens remain unknown. This specimen consisted of cultured CD4+ T cells from PBMCs, obtained from a patient who received antiretroviral therapy. The receptors derive from an adult with HIV. The donor label of this sample is uncertain. Both conserved end residues are part of each CDR3. Fields, in order: V gene, J gene, clone size, D gene, CDR3 DNA, CDR3 protein. A D gene is named only where the DNA matches it firmly. Size is stated for part of the rows, as once, few or many counts, or as a class when the clone is expanded.

v_call: TRBV18; j_call: TRBJ1-2; clone_size: -; d_call: TRBD1; cdr3_nt: TGTGCCAGCTCACCAGAGGGACAGGGGTCTGGCTACACCTTC; cdr3_aa: CASSPEGQGSGYTF
v_call: TRBV11-3; j_call: TRBJ2-2; clone_size: once; d_call: -; cdr3_nt: TGTGCCAGCAGCTTTTCGGGCGGAGCGAACACCGGGGAGCTGTTTTTT; cdr3_aa: CASSFSGGANTGELFF
v_call: TRBV7-9; j_call: TRBJ2-1; clone_size: -; d_call: TRBD2; cdr3_nt: TGTGCCAGCAGCTTTAGCGGGCAAGACTCGGTATTGGAGTTCTTC; cdr3_aa: CASSFSGQDSVLEFF
v_call: TRBV10-3; j_call: TRBJ2-3; clone_size: -; d_call: TRBD1; cdr3_nt: TGTGCCATCAGTGGAGGGACAGGCGAGTACACAGATACGCAGTATTTT; cdr3_aa: CAISGGTGEYTDTQYF
v_call: TRBV19; j_call: TRBJ1-1; clone_size: -; d_call: -; cdr3_nt: TGTGCCAGTAGTAGTCGGGGGGCGGACACTGAAGCTTTCTTT; cdr3_aa: CASSSRGADTEAFF
v_call: TRBV12-5; j_call: TRBJ1-2; clone_size: few; d_call: -; cdr3_nt: TGTGCTAGTGGTCCGGGACTGTCACACTATGGCTACACCTTC; cdr3_aa: CASGPGLSHYGYTF
v_call: TRBV6-1; j_call: TRBJ2-5; clone_size: -; d_call: -; cdr3_nt: TGTGCCAGCAGTGAATCGATGGGGGCCGGAGAGACCCAGTACTTC; cdr3_aa: CASSESMGAGETQYF
v_call: TRBV30; j_call: TRBJ2-7; clone_size: -; d_call: -; cdr3_nt: TGTGCCTGGAGTGTGGGGCTTCTCTACGAGCAGTACTTC; cdr3_aa: CAWSVGLLYEQYF
v_call: TRBV28; j_call: TRBJ1-2; clone_size: -; d_call: TRBD1; cdr3_nt: TGTGCCAGCAGTTCGGGCTACAGGGGGGGTGGCTACACCTTC; cdr3_aa: CASSSGYRGGGYTF
v_call: TRBV6-1; j_call: TRBJ1-5; clone_size: few; d_call: -; cdr3_nt: TGTGCCAGCAGTGACGTGGCGGCCTCCCAGCCCCAGCATTTT; cdr3_aa: CASSDVAASQPQHF
v_call: TRBV5-8; j_call: TRBJ1-5; clone_size: -; d_call: -; cdr3_nt: TGTGCCAGCAGCCTTAGATCCCAGCCCCAGCATTTT; cdr3_aa: CASSLRSQPQHF
v_call: TRBV7-9; j_call: TRBJ1-6; clone_size: few; d_call: -; cdr3_nt: TGTGCCAGCAGCCGCGGGGGACTTAATTCACCCCTCCACTTT; cdr3_aa: CASSRGGLNSPLHF
v_call: TRBV27; j_call: TRBJ1-6; clone_size: -; d_call: -; cdr3_nt: TGTGCCAGCAGTTTCTTCGGCGTACAGGGAAATTCACCCCTCCACTTT; cdr3_aa: CASSFFGVQGNSPLHF
v_call: TRBV27; j_call: TRBJ1-5; clone_size: -; d_call: -; cdr3_nt: TGTGCCAGCGGCGGGCCGGCGGGCAATCAGCCCCAGCATTTT; cdr3_aa: CASGGPAGNQPQHF
v_call: TRBV7-9; j_call: TRBJ1-2; clone_size: -; d_call: -; cdr3_nt: TGTGCCAGCAGCTTAGCGTTGCCGGTAGGAGGCTACACCTTC; cdr3_aa: CASSLALPVGGYTF
v_call: TRBV2; j_call: TRBJ1-2; clone_size: -; d_call: TRBD1; cdr3_nt: TGTGCCAGAGAGGGACAGGGAGAAGGCTACACCTTC; cdr3_aa: CAREGQGEGYTF
v_call: TRBV3-1/TRBV3-2; j_call: TRBJ2-1; clone_size: -; d_call: -; cdr3_nt: TGTGCCAGCAGCCAGGGGGGTAGGGAGCAGTTCTTC; cdr3_aa: CASSQGGREQFF
v_call: TRBV15; j_call: TRBJ1-4; clone_size: -; d_call: -; cdr3_nt: TGTGCCACCAGCAGAGTTGGGGGGGGATATGAAAAACTGTTTTTT; cdr3_aa: CATSRVGGGYEKLFF
v_call: TRBV19; j_call: TRBJ1-1; clone_size: -; d_call: -; cdr3_nt: TGTGCCAGTAGTAGTTTTATAAGTTACAACACTGAAGCTTTCTTT; cdr3_aa: CASSSFISYNTEAFF
v_call: TRBV2; j_call: TRBJ1-2; clone_size: few; d_call: -; cdr3_nt: TGTGCCAGCGTTTCAGGGGTAGGCGTGGGGGGCTACACCTTC; cdr3_aa: CASVSGVGVGGYTF
v_call: TRBV14; j_call: TRBJ1-2; clone_size: -; d_call: -; cdr3_nt: TGTGCCAGCAGCCGGACCCGGGGCTATGGCTACACCTTC; cdr3_aa: CASSRTRGYGYTF
v_call: TRBV5-4; j_call: TRBJ2-7; clone_size: -; d_call: -; cdr3_nt: TGTGCCAGCAACTCGTACGGGATCTACGAGCAGTACTTC; cdr3_aa: CASNSYGIYEQYF
v_call: TRBV5-1; j_call: TRBJ2-3; clone_size: -; d_call: -; cdr3_nt: TGCGCCAGCAGCTATGGTGGTCGGGGGAACACAGATACGCAGTATTTT; cdr3_aa: CASSYGGRGNTDTQYF
v_call: TRBV11-2; j_call: TRBJ2-7; clone_size: once; d_call: TRBD1; cdr3_nt: TGTGCCAGCAGCCCCGGACAGGGTAGGGAGCAGTACTTC; cdr3_aa: CASSPGQGREQYF
v_call: TRBV7-9; j_call: TRBJ2-4; clone_size: -; d_call: -; cdr3_nt: TGTGCCAGCAGCCCCGACACTCTAGCCAAAAACATTCAGTACTTC; cdr3_aa: CASSPDTLAKNIQYF
v_call: TRBV5-1; j_call: TRBJ2-5; clone_size: -; d_call: -; cdr3_nt: TGCGCCAGCAGCCGGGGGCATCAAGAGACCCAGTACTTC; cdr3_aa: CASSRGHQETQYF
v_call: TRBV7-7; j_call: TRBJ2-1; clone_size: -; d_call: TRBD2; cdr3_nt: TGTGCTAGCAGCTTAGCGGGGGCGGCCTACAATGAGCAGTTCTTC; cdr3_aa: CASSLAGAAYNEQFF
v_call: TRBV9; j_call: TRBJ2-1; clone_size: once; d_call: -; cdr3_nt: TGTGCCAGCAGCGTAGCTGAGGGGTCCTACAATGAGCAGTTCTTC; cdr3_aa: CASSVAEGSYNEQFF
v_call: TRBV27; j_call: TRBJ1-1; clone_size: -; d_call: -; cdr3_nt: TGTGCCAGCAGTTTATCGAGGGGCCCCGGGGACACTGAAGCTTTCTTT; cdr3_aa: CASSLSRGPGDTEAFF
v_call: TRBV15; j_call: TRBJ1-1; clone_size: few; d_call: TRBD1; cdr3_nt: TGTGCCACTCAGGCCCCAACAGGGGGCACTGAAGCTTTCTTT; cdr3_aa: CATQAPTGGTEAFF
v_call: TRBV4-2; j_call: TRBJ1-2; clone_size: -; d_call: TRBD1; cdr3_nt: TGTGCCAGCAGCCACAGACAGGGGGCGGACTATGGCTACACCTTC; cdr3_aa: CASSHRQGADYGYTF
v_call: TRBV5-1; j_call: TRBJ1-4; clone_size: -; d_call: TRBD1; cdr3_nt: TGCGCCAGCAGCCGGACAGGCCCGGGGAGTGAAAAACTGTTTTTT; cdr3_aa: CASSRTGPGSEKLFF
v_call: TRBV12-3/TRBV12-4; j_call: TRBJ1-1; clone_size: few; d_call: -; cdr3_nt: TGTGCCAGCAGTTTAATGGGGACTGAAGCTTTCTTT; cdr3_aa: CASSLMGTEAFF
v_call: TRBV7-9; j_call: TRBJ1-6; clone_size: -; d_call: TRBD1; cdr3_nt: TGTGCCAGCAGCGACGACCGGGACAGTGATTCACCCCTCCACTTT; cdr3_aa: CASSDDRDSDSPLHF
v_call: TRBV28; j_call: TRBJ1-2; clone_size: -; d_call: TRBD1; cdr3_nt: TGTGCCAGCAGTTTATCCGGGACAGGGGCTGGCTATGGCTACACCTTC; cdr3_aa: CASSLSGTGAGYGYTF
v_call: TRBV7-2; j_call: TRBJ1-3; clone_size: once; d_call: -; cdr3_nt: TGTGCCAGCAGCCTTAATCGGGGGGCCCACACCATATATTTT; cdr3_aa: CASSLNRGAHTIYF
v_call: TRBV6-4; j_call: TRBJ1-1; clone_size: -; d_call: -; cdr3_nt: TGTGCCAGCAGTGACTCAGTGGGTGAGGCGTTCTTT; cdr3_aa: CASSDSVGEAFF
v_call: TRBV9; j_call: TRBJ2-1; clone_size: -; d_call: -; cdr3_nt: TGTGCCAGCAGCCCCGGGACCGACGCTGTTGATGGTGAGCAGTTCTTC; cdr3_aa: CASSPGTDAVDGEQFF
v_call: TRBV24-1; j_call: TRBJ2-5; clone_size: -; d_call: TRBD1; cdr3_nt: TGTGCCACCAGTGACCCGGAGGACAGGGATTCAGAGACCCAGTACTTC; cdr3_aa: CATSDPEDRDSETQYF
v_call: TRBV15; j_call: TRBJ1-5; clone_size: -; d_call: -; cdr3_nt: TGTGCCACCAGCAGAGATCATGGGTCAGCTCAGCCCCAGCATTTT; cdr3_aa: CATSRDHGSAQPQHF
v_call: TRBV20-1; j_call: TRBJ2-2; clone_size: -; d_call: -; cdr3_nt: TGCAGTGCTAGTACTCGCTCCGGGGCCCTCGGCACCGGGGAGCTGTTTTTT; cdr3_aa: CSASTRSGALGTGELFF
v_call: TRBV5-1; j_call: TRBJ2-5; clone_size: -; d_call: -; cdr3_nt: TGCGCCAGCAGCTGGCTTCAGGGGGGCCAAGAGACCCAGTACTTC; cdr3_aa: CASSWLQGGQETQYF
v_call: TRBV21-1; j_call: TRBJ1-3; clone_size: -; d_call: -; cdr3_nt: TGTGCCAGCAGCAAACCGGCAGGCTCTGGAAACACCATATATTTT; cdr3_aa: CASSKPAGSGNTIYF
v_call: TRBV25-1; j_call: TRBJ1-1; clone_size: -; d_call: -; cdr3_nt: TGTGCCAGCAGTGGGGGGACCTACACTGAAGCTTTCTTT; cdr3_aa: CASSGGTYTEAFF
v_call: TRBV5-1; j_call: TRBJ1-1; clone_size: -; d_call: -; cdr3_nt: TGCGCCAGCGGTGTGGGTGGGAACACTGAAGCTTTCTTT; cdr3_aa: CASGVGGNTEAFF
v_call: TRBV2; j_call: TRBJ1-4; clone_size: -; d_call: -; cdr3_nt: TGTGCCAGCAGTGAAGCGTTTGCCTTTAATGAAAAACTGTTTTTT; cdr3_aa: CASSEAFAFNEKLFF
v_call: TRBV7-8; j_call: TRBJ1-1; clone_size: -; d_call: -; cdr3_nt: TGTGCCAGCAGGCCGACCGGGACCCTGAACACTGAAGCTTTCTTT; cdr3_aa: CASRPTGTLNTEAFF
v_call: TRBV5-1; j_call: TRBJ2-1; clone_size: -; d_call: -; cdr3_nt: TGCGCCAGCAGCTTGACGGGACCCCACAATGAGCAGTTCTTC; cdr3_aa: CASSLTGPHNEQFF
v_call: TRBV5-1; j_call: TRBJ1-1; clone_size: -; d_call: -; cdr3_nt: TGCGCCAGCAGCGACCCCCTTGGCAGGGGATTTCTTAACACTGAAGCTTTCTTT; cdr3_aa: CASSDPLGRGFLNTEAFF
v_call: TRBV5-6; j_call: TRBJ2-7; clone_size: once; d_call: -; cdr3_nt: TGTGCCAGCAGCTTAGTGGGCGGAACCTACGAGCAGTACTTC; cdr3_aa: CASSLVGGTYEQYF
v_call: TRBV7-9; j_call: TRBJ2-1; clone_size: -; d_call: -; cdr3_nt: TGTGCCAGCAGCTTAGCGGGGGGCAAGGCGCAGTTCTTC; cdr3_aa: CASSLAGGKAQFF
v_call: TRBV14; j_call: TRBJ1-6; clone_size: -; d_call: -; cdr3_nt: TGTGCCAGCAGCCAAGAGGGCAATTCACCCCTCCACTTT; cdr3_aa: CASSQEGNSPLHF
v_call: TRBV7-3; j_call: TRBJ2-3; clone_size: -; d_call: TRBD2; cdr3_nt: TGTGCCAGCAGCTTAACGGCGGGGGGCTTGACAGATACGCAGTATTTT; cdr3_aa: CASSLTAGGLTDTQYF
v_call: TRBV6-5; j_call: TRBJ1-3; clone_size: -; d_call: -; cdr3_nt: TGTGCCACCTTCTCTAGGGGTCCCTCTGGAAACACCATATATTTT; cdr3_aa: CATFSRGPSGNTIYF
v_call: TRBV4-1; j_call: TRBJ2-3; clone_size: -; d_call: -; cdr3_nt: TGCGCCAGCAGCCAAGATCCCGGGGGCGCTGGAAGCACAGATACGCAGTATTTT; cdr3_aa: CASSQDPGGAGSTDTQYF